A selection of T cell receptor beta chains follows, all from one sample in a study of beta chain features in type 1 diabetes. TCRdb's table, derived via immunoSEQ multiplex PCR, lists solely in-frame clones and lacks some. The sample lists fewer than 650,000 clones, roughly 16% occurring once. Source material: naive CD4+ T cells from blood. Every receptor here comes from a man aged 18-30 years in good health. Each CDR3 is given without its conserved first and last residue. Fields, in order: D gene, V gene, CDR3 protein. D genes are given only for firm matches.

D gene: -; V gene: TRBV28; CDR3 protein: ASGGGSLHFNGYT
D gene: -; V gene: TRBV7-3; CDR3 protein: ASSLNSNSYEQY
D gene: TRBD1; V gene: TRBV4-3; CDR3 protein: ASSHTDRVGYGYT
D gene: -; V gene: TRBV5-4; CDR3 protein: ASSPRDIQETQY
D gene: -; V gene: TRBV6-5; CDR3 protein: ASSYRGGGTDTQY
D gene: -; V gene: TRBV6-1; CDR3 protein: ASTGEETQY
D gene: -; V gene: TRBV5-1; CDR3 protein: ASSARTANVLT
D gene: TRBD2; V gene: TRBV12-5; CDR3 protein: ASGHGTSGSYNEQF
D gene: -; V gene: TRBV5-1; CDR3 protein: ASSLHRMIGNTIY
D gene: TRBD2; V gene: TRBV25-1; CDR3 protein: ASSERAMGGNETQY
D gene: -; V gene: TRBV4-2; CDR3 protein: ASSQVGGGDTQY
D gene: TRBD2; V gene: TRBV14; CDR3 protein: ASSQALAGAETQY
D gene: TRBD2; V gene: TRBV28; CDR3 protein: ASSRPLAGGTYEQY
D gene: -; V gene: TRBV11-2; CDR3 protein: ASSSSGAYEQY
D gene: -; V gene: TRBV6-1; CDR3 protein: ASSLPGHNTEAF
D gene: TRBD1; V gene: TRBV5-1; CDR3 protein: ASSWDSDQPQH
D gene: -; V gene: TRBV6-5; CDR3 protein: ASSYSISGTYGYT
D gene: TRBD1; V gene: TRBV9; CDR3 protein: ASSVGAGGGPDTEAF
D gene: TRBD1; V gene: TRBV4-3; CDR3 protein: ASSQEIDRVDYQPQH
D gene: -; V gene: TRBV4-2; CDR3 protein: ASSQVDRGLLF
D gene: -; V gene: TRBV30; CDR3 protein: AWSPRHYEQY
D gene: -; V gene: TRBV19; CDR3 protein: ASAVIPYEQY
D gene: TRBD1; V gene: TRBV4-1; CDR3 protein: ASSPTRQGAAFTEAF
D gene: TRBD1; V gene: TRBV6-5; CDR3 protein: ASSYSGDSAEGYT
D gene: TRBD2; V gene: TRBV18; CDR3 protein: ASSPRLARVTGELF
D gene: TRBD1; V gene: TRBV28; CDR3 protein: ASRGQAAVEQY
D gene: -; V gene: TRBV6-5; CDR3 protein: ASSYRDPRGETQY
D gene: TRBD1; V gene: TRBV11-2; CDR3 protein: ASSLQGVKSYEQY
D gene: -; V gene: TRBV28; CDR3 protein: ASSNQPQH
D gene: TRBD1; V gene: TRBV18; CDR3 protein: ASSRDRTYEKLF
D gene: -; V gene: TRBV7-2; CDR3 protein: ASSLEGGGNTEAF
D gene: -; V gene: TRBV18; CDR3 protein: ASSPGGNQPQH
D gene: -; V gene: TRBV18; CDR3 protein: ASSPLGPIVAWEQY
D gene: TRBD1; V gene: TRBV5-1; CDR3 protein: ASRPATGPNYGYT
D gene: -; V gene: TRBV20-1; CDR3 protein: SAGQGHGYT
D gene: -; V gene: TRBV11-3; CDR3 protein: ASSLQPGPLGELF
D gene: TRBD1; V gene: TRBV11-2; CDR3 protein: ASSLADRTRGGTQY
D gene: -; V gene: TRBV7-9; CDR3 protein: ASSLDSGPGD
D gene: -; V gene: TRBV7-9; CDR3 protein: ASSLSQGSGEKLF
D gene: -; V gene: TRBV5-1; CDR3 protein: ASRGGANVLT
D gene: -; V gene: TRBV20-1; CDR3 protein: SALFNSPLH
D gene: -; V gene: TRBV6-5; CDR3 protein: ASSSAAPPNIQY
D gene: -; V gene: TRBV30; CDR3 protein: AWRRQVPYEQY